This TCR beta chain was sequenced in a study of cytomegalovirus exposure and HLA in healthy donors. Clones were sequenced by immunoSEQ multiplex PCR, and TCRdb holds only the in-frame ones, with some missing. The table has tens of thousands of clones, more than 75% seen once; the top ten hold around 2.1%. The CDR3 is 14 amino acids. V dropped 1 base and J dropped 0 bases, with 6 bases sitting between them. Germline V gene lookup returns CDR1 SEHNR and CDR2 FQNEAQ (reference sequence). The sequencing sample was made of PBMCs. J is TRBJ2-5 and V is TRBV7-9; no reliable D call. The TCR comes from a man in his thirties or forties in good health and CMV-seronegative. The CDR3 DNA follows: TGTGCCAGCAGCTTAGGTGGCTACCAAGAGACCCAGTACTTC. Its protein is CASSLGGYQETQYF.